Listed here are 3 T cell receptor beta chains from one sample, sequenced in a study of naive and memory T cell subsets. Two oligonucleotides, mixed equimolar, formed the beta constant-region primer covering TRBC1 and TRBC2. TCRdb redid the calling of the UMI-ligation and nested PCR reads with MiXCR, one entry per CDR3 protein. This table has around 160,000 distinct CDR3 sequences, about 17% appearing once. The sample was naive CD4+ T cells from blood. The receptors shown here come from a human donor in good health.

The genes are TRBV12-3 or TRBV12-4 and TRBJ1-6; the D is unclear. The CDR3 extends over 12 amino acids. Trimming cost V 6 bases and J 8 bases, with 8 bases left between them. The CDR3 nucleotides read TGTGCCAGCAGGGTGATCGATTCACCCCTCCACTTT. It yields the protein CASRVIDSPLHF.

The V call is TRBV27, the J call TRBJ2-1, with 14 bases lining up with TRBD2. CDR1 MNHEY and CDR2 SMNVEV come from the germline V gene (reference sequence). The CDR3 is made up of 17 amino acids. Trimming cost V 7 bases and J 6 bases; bases outside gene matches: 11. Here the CDR3 DNA reads TGTGCCAGCACACGACTAGCGGGAGGGCCGATTTCCAATGAGCAGTTCTTC. It translates to CASTRLAGGPISNEQFF.

This clonotype has a count of ten or more. The chain recombines TRBV7-6 with TRBJ2-2; 8 nucleotides align to TRBD2. Trimming cost V 2 bases and J 2 bases; bases outside gene matches: 1. Per germline, CDR1 SGHVS and CDR2 FNYEAQ. CDR3 size: 15 residues. In DNA, the CDR3 is TGTGCCAGCAGCTTAAGCGGGAGTAACACCGGGGAGCTGTTTTTT. It codes for CASSLSGSNTGELFF.